This T cell receptor (beta chain) was recovered during a study of CD8 T cells in Susac syndrome (dated by TCRdb to about 2019). As for the study more broadly: Of the Susac syndrome patients who were sequenced, eight or nine were in clinical remission while about six had clinically active disease. Susac syndrome patients were therapy-naive, on corticosteroids (some also receiving IVIg), or on IVIg alone at blood withdrawal. Repertoire sequencing was used to test whether CD8+ T cell activation and differentiation in Susac syndrome was antigen driven. Paper-wide results and their limitations: The number of individuals in the TCR sequencing and HLA analysis was recognized as being relatively small. The CD4+ T cell repertoire of patients with Susac syndrome showed no detectable clonal expansion.

Peripheral blood CD8+ and CD4+ T cells from healthy donors, Susac syndrome patients and multiple sclerosis patients were profiled by high-throughput TCR beta sequencing. Susac syndrome patients met recently defined diagnostic criteria for definite or probable disease. Bulk CD8+ and CD4+ T cells were purified by magnetic negative isolation, whereas CD8+ TEMRA cells were enriched by FACS. Blood was collected in EDTA tubes and processed within 24 hours, with PBMCs isolated through density gradient centrifugation. PBMCs intended for TCR sequencing were cryopreserved in liquid nitrogen and were subsequently thawed in a 37 degrees C water bath. The sorted or isolated CD4+, CD8+ and CD8+ TEMRA cells reached a purity of at least 90%. Concerning this clonotype: It lacks a known antigen. Base quality data are lacking; no much larger clone is found one base away.

RNA was extracted using the RNeasy kit, and about 0.45 to 1 microgram was reverse transcribed with random hexamers. TCR beta CDR3 regions were amplified with the immunoSEQ multiplex PCR assay covering 54 Vbeta and 13 Jbeta segments. PCR amplification bias was corrected by using a synthetic template baseline for primer optimization and computational correction. Per the original workflow: Only productive sequences were kept, with reads annotated to V, D and J genes according to IMGT and analyzed in immunoSEQ Analyzer. Clonality was computed as one minus Shannon entropy normalized by log2 of the number of productive unique sequences. For each patient and control, public and private clones were evaluated within the 100 most prevalent clones. Susac-specific clones were defined as absent from healthy and MS cohorts, over a thousand published viral clones and other ImmuneACCESS disease sequences. The public sequencing data were trimmed at Q25 with fastp and processed into clonotypes with MiXCR by TCRdb, which kept only in-frame beta chains. Rows merge per CDR3 protein into single entries with the most common DNA and genes. Clone size and V and J calls follow TCRdb, not the original study. In all, the sample holds about 180,000 distinct CDR3 sequences, and 85% to 95% of those were seen once. The top ten clonotypes cover 0.1% to 0.13% of the sample.

Sequenced input: CD4+ T cells from PBMCs. This clonotype was sampled from a human donor with Susac syndrome.

The DNA sequence follows: TGTGCCAGCAGAGTAGAAGCCTACGAGCAGTACTTC. Its protein product is CASRVEAYEQYF. The rearranged segments are TRBV6-1 and TRBJ2-7; confidence is insufficient to name the D gene. From a lookup of the germline V gene, CDR1 and CDR2 are MNHNS and SASEGT. The CDR3 spans 12 residues, from the cysteine through the phenylalanine. Kept here is only the CDR3 DNA, which spans 36 bases and is read in frame from base 1. Deletion took 6 bases off V and 2 bases off J, with a span of 8 bases between the germline ends.